The T cell receptor beta chain described here comes from a study of blood T cell repertoires in COVID-19. The CDR3 extends over 14 amino acids. The germline CDR1 and CDR2 sequences are SGHDT and YYEEEE. Trimming removed 0 bases from V and 4 bases from J; junction bases left unmatched: 1. Method: immunoSEQ multiplex PCR; TCRdb's copy keeps in-frame clones and lacks some. The repertoire holds 200,000 to 300,000 clones, with around 86% as singletons. Sequencing was carried out using PBMCs or T cells enriched from blood (not recorded which). The J gene is TRBJ2-7, the V gene TRBV5-6, with 10 bases that match TRBD2. This receptor was taken from a woman in her forties with acute COVID-19. CDR3 in DNA: TGTGCCAGCAGCTTGGGGACTAGCGGATACGAGCAGTACTTC. It is translated as CASSLGTSGYEQYF.